This note documents a single T cell receptor (beta chain) sequence. The assay was immunoSEQ multiplex PCR, and TCRdb's table has in-frame clones only and misses some. The sample lists 200,000 to 300,000 clones, 86% occurring once. The source of the sample is a study of blood T cell repertoires in COVID-19. V dropped 6 bases and J dropped 1; count of bases not matched to a gene: 5. Looked up from germline, CDR1 is LNHDA and CDR2 is SQIVND (reference sequence). This CDR3 has 16 amino acids. The source of this sequence is a woman aged 18-30 years who had recovered from COVID-19. The J gene is TRBJ2-1, the V gene TRBV19, with 11 nucleotides matching TRBD1. The specimen was PBMCs or T cells enriched from blood (not recorded which). The CDR3 here is CASSKRDRGSYNEQFF. The CDR3 nucleotides read TGTGCCAGTAGCAAAAGGGACAGGGGGTCCTACAATGAGCAGTTCTTC.